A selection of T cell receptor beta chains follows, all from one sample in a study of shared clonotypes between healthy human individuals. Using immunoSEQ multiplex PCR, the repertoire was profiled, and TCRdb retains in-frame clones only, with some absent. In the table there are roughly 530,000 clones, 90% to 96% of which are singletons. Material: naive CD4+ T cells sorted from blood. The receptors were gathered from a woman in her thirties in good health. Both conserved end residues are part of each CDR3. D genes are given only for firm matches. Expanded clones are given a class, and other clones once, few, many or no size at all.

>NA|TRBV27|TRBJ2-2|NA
TGTGCCAGCAGCAGAGGGACGGTAAACACCGGGGAGCTGTTTTTT
CASSRGTVNTGELFF
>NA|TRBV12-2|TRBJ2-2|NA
TGTGCAAGTCGCTTAGCGCACGTACACAAGTCCCTCACCGGGGAGCTGTTTTTT
CASRLAHVHKSLTGELFF
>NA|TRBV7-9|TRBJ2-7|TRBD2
TGTGCCAGCAGCTTAACAGCGGGATTTTACGAGCAGTACTTC
CASSLTAGFYEQYF
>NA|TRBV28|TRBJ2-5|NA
TGTGCCAGCAGTACCTTCCGGGCGGGCTCGGAGACCCAGTACTTC
CASSTFRAGSETQYF
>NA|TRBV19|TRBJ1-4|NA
TGTGCCAGTAGTATAGGGGGGCTCGGCGAAAAACTGTTTTTT
CASSIGGLGEKLFF
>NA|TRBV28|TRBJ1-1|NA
TGTGCCAGCAGTGAGGGGACACCCAACACTGAAGCTTTCTTT
CASSEGTPNTEAFF
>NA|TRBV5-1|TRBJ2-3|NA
TGCGCCAGCAGCTTCGGGGGAGTGGATACGCAGTATTTT
CASSFGGVDTQYF
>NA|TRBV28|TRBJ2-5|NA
TGTGCCAGCAAGCTGAGGGAGACCCAGTACTTC
CASKLRETQYF
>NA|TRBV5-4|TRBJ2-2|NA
TGTGCCAGCAGCCCCCGGACCGGAGTTTCGACCGGGGAGCTGTTTTTT
CASSPRTGVSTGELFF
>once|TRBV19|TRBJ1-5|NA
TGTGCCAGTAGTCAGGGCTCGGGTCAGCCCCAGCATTTT
CASSQGSGQPQHF
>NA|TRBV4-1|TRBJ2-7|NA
TGCGCCAGCAGCCCCATACCCAGGGGTGGAAACGAGCAGTACTTC
CASSPIPRGGNEQYF
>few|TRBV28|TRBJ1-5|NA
TGTGCCAGCAGTGCGGGAGCTGCTCAGCCCCAGCATTTT
CASSAGAAQPQHF
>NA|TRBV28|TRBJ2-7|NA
TGTGCCAGCACCCGGCAGGGGACAACCTACGAGCAGTACTTC
CASTRQGTTYEQYF
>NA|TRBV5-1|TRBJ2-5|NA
TGCGCCAGCAGAGGGGAGTCCTTCTGGGAGACCCAGTACTTC
CASRGESFWETQYF
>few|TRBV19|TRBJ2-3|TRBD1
TGTGCCAGTAGGATGCGGGGACAGGTTGGAGATACGCAGTATTTT
CASRMRGQVGDTQYF
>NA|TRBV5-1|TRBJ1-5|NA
TGCGCCAGCAGCATAGATTACGGGGGGCCCCAGCATTTT
CASSIDYGGPQHF
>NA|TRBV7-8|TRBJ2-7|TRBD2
TGTGCCAGCAGCTCGGAGGGACTAGCGGGAGCGGAGCAGTACTTC
CASSSEGLAGAEQYF
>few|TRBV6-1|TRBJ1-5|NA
TGTGCCAGCAGTGAAGCCGGAATATCAGCCCCACCGCATTTT
CASSEAGISAPPHF
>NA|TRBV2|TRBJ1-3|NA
TGTGCCAGCGCCGACAGGGGAAACACCATATATTTT
CASADRGNTIYF
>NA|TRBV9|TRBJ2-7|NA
TGTGCCAGCAGCGTAGGGGCCCCCAACTACGAGCAGTACTTC
CASSVGAPNYEQYF
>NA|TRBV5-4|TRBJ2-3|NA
TGTGCCAGCAGCTTTATTCATCCTGGTACAGATACGCAGTATTTT
CASSFIHPGTDTQYF
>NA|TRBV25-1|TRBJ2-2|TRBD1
TGTGCCAGCACCTACGGGACAGGGCCGTCCACCGGGGAGCTGTTTTTT
CASTYGTGPSTGELFF
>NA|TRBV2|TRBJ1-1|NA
TGTGCCAGCAAGGGGGGCGAGACCACTGAAGCTTTCTTT
CASKGGETTEAFF
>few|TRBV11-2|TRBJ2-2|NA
TGTGCCAGCAGCCCTATCAGGGCATGGGAGATGTTTTTT
CASSPIRAWEMFF
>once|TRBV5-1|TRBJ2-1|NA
TGCGCCAGCAGCTTGGGTAATGAGCAGTTCTTC
CASSLGNEQFF
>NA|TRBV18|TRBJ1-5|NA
TGTGCCAGCTCACTTCGACAGGTCAATCAGCCCCAGCATTTT
CASSLRQVNQPQHF
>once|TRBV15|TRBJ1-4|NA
TGTGCCACCAGCAGAGACCTTCTTTCTAACTGGGATGAAAAACTGTTTTTT
CATSRDLLSNWDEKLFF
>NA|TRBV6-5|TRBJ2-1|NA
TGTGCCAGCAGTTCCTCCCGGACCTACAATGAGCAGTTCTTC
CASSSSRTYNEQFF
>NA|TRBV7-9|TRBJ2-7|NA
TGTGCCAGCAGCTTAGGTGGAGGGGGCAGGTACGAGCAGTACTTC
CASSLGGGGRYEQYF
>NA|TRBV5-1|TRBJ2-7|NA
TGCGCCAGCAGCTTGGACAGGGTTAACGAGCAGTACTTC
CASSLDRVNEQYF
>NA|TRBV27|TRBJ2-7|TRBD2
TGTGCCAGCCGGCCCGTAGCGGGAGTCCCCTACGAGCAGTACTTC
CASRPVAGVPYEQYF
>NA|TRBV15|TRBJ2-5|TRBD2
TGTGCCACCAGCGGGTCCCTAGCGGCGGGTTCTGAGACCCAGTACTTC
CATSGSLAAGSETQYF
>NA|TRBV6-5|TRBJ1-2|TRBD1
TGTGCCAGCAGTAGGGCCGGGACAGTCTATGGCTACACCTTC
CASSRAGTVYGYTF
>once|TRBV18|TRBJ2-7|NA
TGTGCCAGCTCACCCTGGCCTTTGAGTAAATTCGACGAGCAGTACTTC
CASSPWPLSKFDEQYF
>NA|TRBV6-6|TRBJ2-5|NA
TGTGCCAGCAGTTACAAAGTTCACCAGTACTTC
CASSYKVHQYF
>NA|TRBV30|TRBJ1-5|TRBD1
TGTGCCTGGAGCGCACGCGGACAGGGAAAGCAGCCCCAGCATTTT
CAWSARGQGKQPQHF
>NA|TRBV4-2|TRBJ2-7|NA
TGTGCCAGCAGCCAAGATATCGCTAGGGGGGTCTACGAGCAGTACTTC
CASSQDIARGVYEQYF
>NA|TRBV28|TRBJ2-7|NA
TGTGCCAGCAGTTTAATGGCGGGGCTCGAAGCCGAGCAGTACTTC
CASSLMAGLEAEQYF
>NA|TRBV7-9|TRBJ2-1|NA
TGTGCCAGCAGCAAACTCGCCAATGAGCAGTTCTTC
CASSKLANEQFF
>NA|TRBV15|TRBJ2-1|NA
TGTGCCACCAGCAGAGATACTGGCACCTACAATGAGCAGTTCTTC
CATSRDTGTYNEQFF
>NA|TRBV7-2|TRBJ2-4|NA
TGTGCCAGCAGCAGAGTGGTGGGCAAAAACATTCAGTACTTC
CASSRVVGKNIQYF
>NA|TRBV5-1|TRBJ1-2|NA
TGCGCCAGCAGCGACGGTCCCACCCAACCTAACTATGGCTACACCTTC
CASSDGPTQPNYGYTF
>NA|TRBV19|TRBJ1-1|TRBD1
TGTGCCAGTAAACGGGCGAGGGGGCAGGGTACTGAAGCTTTCTTT
CASKRARGQGTEAFF
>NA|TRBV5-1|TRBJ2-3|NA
TGCGCCAGCAGCTTGGCGCTTGCGGGAAGGGGCACAGATACGCAGTATTTT
CASSLALAGRGTDTQYF
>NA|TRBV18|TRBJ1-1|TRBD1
TGTGCCAGCTCACTCGGGACAGGGGGAAGGACTGAAGCTTTCTTT
CASSLGTGGRTEAFF
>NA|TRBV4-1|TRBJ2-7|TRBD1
TGCGCCAGCAGCCAGGTGGACAGGAGCTACGAGCAGTACTTC
CASSQVDRSYEQYF
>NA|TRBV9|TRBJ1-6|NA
TGTGCCAGCAGCGTAGAGACAGGTAGCGGCTCACCCCTCCACTTT
CASSVETGSGSPLHF
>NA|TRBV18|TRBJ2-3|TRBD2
TGTGCCAGCTCACCTGGACCGCGGGGGCCTGGCGGACTAGCGGAGGAGTTTAGCACAGATACGCAGTATTTT
CASSPGPRGPGGLAEEFSTDTQYF
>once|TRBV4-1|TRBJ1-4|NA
TGCGCCAGCAGCCCCCCAGGGAGGGCTAATGAAAAACTGTTTTTT
CASSPPGRANEKLFF
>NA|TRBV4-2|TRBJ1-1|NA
TGTGCCAGCAGCCAGCCGGAACAGGGGAACACTGAAGCTTTCTTT
CASSQPEQGNTEAFF
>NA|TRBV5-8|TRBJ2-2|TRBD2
TGTGCCAGCAGCTTGACGGGGACTAGCGGGAACACCGGGGAGCTGTTTTTT
CASSLTGTSGNTGELFF
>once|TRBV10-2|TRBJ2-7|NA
TGCGCCAGCAGTGAGTCTACCACTAGCCCTTGGGAGCAGTACTTC
CASSESTTSPWEQYF
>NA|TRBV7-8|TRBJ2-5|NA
TGTGCCAGCAGACCATACAGGGCAGTTCGCGAGACCCAGTACTTC
CASRPYRAVRETQYF
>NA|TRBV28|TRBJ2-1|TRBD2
TGTGCCAGCAGACCCGGACTAGCGGGTAGGCAGTTCTTC
CASRPGLAGRQFF
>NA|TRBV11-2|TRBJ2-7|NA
TGTGCCAGCAGCTTAGATCTATCCAGGGCCCCCTACGAGCAGTACTTC
CASSLDLSRAPYEQYF
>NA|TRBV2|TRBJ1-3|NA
TGTGCCAGCAGTACCCACGACAGTCGGGGAAACACCATATATTTT
CASSTHDSRGNTIYF
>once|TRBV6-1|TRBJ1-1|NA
TGTGCCAGCAGTGAATCGGATGGGACTGAAGCTTTCTTT
CASSESDGTEAFF
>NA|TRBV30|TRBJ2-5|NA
TGTGCCTGGAGTGTACCGCGCGGGGAGGTCGGAGAGACCCAGTACTTC
CAWSVPRGEVGETQYF
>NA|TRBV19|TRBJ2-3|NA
TGTGCCAGTAGTAGGAGGGTCTTAAGTTCGGGGCACGCAGATACGCAGTATTTT
CASSRRVLSSGHADTQYF